Described below is a single T cell receptor beta chain sequence and its context. Its target is not known. Here immunoSEQ multiplex PCR was the method, and the copy in TCRdb shows in-frame clones only, minus some. The sample records over a million clones, approximately 78% being singletons. The CDR3 is 12 amino acids. Germline lookup yields CDR1 SGHRS and CDR2 YFSETQ. Deletions cut 1 base from V and 5 bases from J, with 5 bases between. The record originates from a study of shared clonotypes between healthy human individuals. Study-wide results and limits: It was the few donors that limited the genetic and exposure-history diversity represented.

The chain couples TRBV5-1 to TRBJ2-3; D unresolved. This TCR derives from a man in his late teens or twenties in good health. Some clones in this sample may be carry-over from other donors' samples. What was sequenced was memory CD4+ T cells from PBMCs. Subset reported: CD45RA-negative fraction. The CDR3 region is CASSLTEDTQYF. CDR3 sequence (DNA): TGCGCCAGCAGCTTGACGGAAGATACGCAGTATTTT.